In its sample, the clone carrying this T cell receptor (beta chain) was seen many times. Its antigen is as yet unknown. These data originate in a study of identical twins. The study, taken as a whole, reports: Modelling underestimated the level of out-of-frame TCR alpha sharing observed in monozygotic twins.

TCRdb itself ran the 5' RACE reads through MiXCR, one entry per CDR3 protein. The profile shows 260,000 or so distinct CDR3 sequences, 6% to 8.5% of them singletons. V lost 3 bases and J lost 6; bases outside the gene matches: 2. The CDR3 length is 14 residues. These data were also reused for a study on yellow fever vaccine responses in identical twins.

The chain carries TRBV12-3 or TRBV12-4 and TRBJ1-4; 9 nucleotides line up with TRBD1. What was sequenced was CD8+ T cells sorted from blood. The receptor was isolated from a woman in her late teens or twenties in good health. This CDR3 reads CASSFWTGDEKLFF. The CDR3 bases are TGTGCCAGCAGTTTCTGGACAGGGGATGAAAAACTGTTTTTT.